These 10 T cell receptor beta chains were sequenced from one sample in a study of T cells in Graves' hyperthyroidism and ophthalmopathy. RNA transcripts gave rise to amplified TCR beta CDR3 regions. RT-PCR in the first round (using the HTBI primer set) targeted the TCR CDR3. Using its own MiXCR run on the multiplex PCR reads, TCRdb lists one record per CDR3 protein. The sample lists hundreds of thousands of distinct CDR3 sequences; over 35% were seen once. The sequenced material came from blood. The source of these receptors is a man between 18 and 29 years old with Graves' hyperthyroidism.

J is TRBJ1-1 and V is TRBV7-3, with D tentatively TRBD1 (6 bases). The CDR3 extends over 15 amino acids. The V gene's germline CDR1 is SGHTA and CDR2 FQGTGA. Trimming cost V 5 bases and J 5 bases, with 18 bases left between them. As DNA, the CDR3 is TGTGCCAGCAGCCCCCCTGCAGGGGCGTGGACTGAAGCTTTCTTT. It yields the protein CASSPPAGAWTEAFF.

This clonotype was picked up many times. This rearrangement joins TRBV9 to TRBJ1-6; TRBD1 is a possible D gene (5 bases). Looked up from germline, CDR1 is SGDLS and CDR2 is YYNGEE. This CDR3 region has 12 residues. V dropped 4 bases and J dropped 9 bases, with 8 bases sitting between them. The CDR3, as DNA: TGTGCCAGCAGCAGGGACGGTTCACCCCTCCACTTT. Protein product: CASSRDGSPLHF.

About this clonotype: The CDR3 does not end in the conserved phenylalanine or tryptophan, so this is likely a read error. No DNA is shown, since the ends of the CDR3 on it are uncertain; the CDR3 is the one TCRdb lists. The rearrangement joins TRBV12-3 or TRBV12-4 to TRBJ1-6. 8 amino acids form the CDR3, both terminal residues included. The CDR3: CASRTDLI.

This clonotype was seen more than once but under ten times. The chain uses TRBV11-2 and TRBJ2-7; D gene ambiguous. The CDR3 consists of 13 residues. Looked up from germline, CDR1 is SGHAT and CDR2 is FQNNGV. Between the trimmed V and J ends, which lost 1 base and 5 bases, there was a span of 9 bases. The DNA of the CDR3 is TGTGCCAGCAGCTTAGTTGGGCAGAACGAGCAGTACTTC. This translates into CASSLVGQNEQYF.

The genes are TRBV10-3 and TRBJ1-5; D is perhaps TRBD1 (5 bases). Germline V gives CDR1 ENHRY, CDR2 SYGVKD. Deletions cut 10 bases from V and 4 bases from J, with 20 bases between. This CDR3 contains 15 residues. The CDR3 is CASLWGGGANQPQHF. The CDR3 DNA is TGTGCCAGCCTTTGGGGGGGAGGGGCGAATCAGCCCCAGCATTTT.

This clonotype was seen more than once but under ten times. The rearrangement links TRBV29-1 to TRBJ2-5, with TRBD2 matching 9 bases. The CDR3 has 17 amino acids. Germline values: CDR1 SQVTM, CDR2 ANQGSEA. Trimming removed 4 bases from V and 0 bases from J; junction bases left unmatched: 12. The CDR3 is CSVGFWTSVLYQETQYF. The CDR3 DNA sequence: TGCAGCGTTGGGTTTTGGACTAGCGTCCTTTACCAAGAGACCCAGTACTTC.

Points on this clonotype: A much larger clone lies a single base off, so this may be a read error. The CDR3 loop reads CASSQGQDYEQYF. The CDR3 region has the DNA TGCGCCAGCAGCCAAGGACAGGACTACGAGCAGTACTTC. This chain connects TRBV4-1 to TRBJ2-7, with a tentative D call TRBD1 (6 bases). CDR1 is MGHRA and CDR2 is YSYEKL in the germline V gene. V lost 1 base to trimming and J lost 3 bases, with 7 bases between them. The CDR3 runs to 13 residues.

The rearrangement uses TRBV7-8 and TRBJ2-5, with 11 bases fitting TRBD2. The germline gives CDR1 SGHVS, CDR2 FQNEAQ. Unmatched junction bases numbered 15, after V lost 11 bases and J lost 4 bases. The CDR3 totals 16 residues. The CDR3 nucleotides are TGTGCCTGGACCCGCCAGGGTAGCGGGAGGGCAGAGACCCAGTACTTC. Translating it yields CAWTRQGSGRAETQYF. The full variable domain, with the rest looked up from reference TRBV7-8 and TRBJ2-5, is GAGVSQSPRYKVAKRGQDVALRCDPISGHVSLFWYQQALGQGPEFLTYFQNEAQLDKSGLPSDRFFAERPEGSVSTLKIQRTQQEDSAVYLCAWTRQGSGRAETQYFGPGTRLLVL.

The chain is built from TRBV4-3 and TRBJ1-1; no clear D gene. With 1 base removed from V and 3 bases from J, the gap between germline ends came to 12 bases. The germline CDR1 and CDR2 sequences are LGHNA and YSLEER. The CDR3 is 15 amino acids. CDR3 bases: TGCGCCAGCAGCCAAGCGCCATACGGGTACACTGAAGCTTTCTTT. Translating it yields CASSQAPYGYTEAFF.

The chain couples TRBV19 to TRBJ1-5; 7 bases align to TRBD1. The CDR3 is 16 residues long. The germline V gene has CDR1 LNHDA and CDR2 SQIVND (reference sequence). The J segment lost 1 base and the V segment lost 5 bases, leaving 8 bases of the junction unmatched. The CDR3 DNA sequence: TGTGCCAGTAGTCATTGGGAGGGGGCGAGCAATCAGCCCCAGCATTTT. This translates into CASSHWEGASNQPQHF. Filled out from reference TRBV19 and TRBJ1-5, the complete variable domain reads DGGITQSPKYLFRKEGQNVTLSCEQNLNHDAMYWYRQDPGQGLRLIYYSQIVNDFQKGDIAEGYSVSREKKESFPLTVTSAQKNPTAFYLCASSHWEGASNQPQHFGDGTRLSIL.